A single sample is the source of the 11 T cell receptor beta chains below, sequenced in a study of early T cells in non-severe SARS-CoV-2 infection. MiXCR, applied by TCRdb to the 5' RACE reads, yields one record per CDR3 protein. The sample lists about 72,000 distinct CDR3 sequences, around a tenth occurring once. Sequencing used whole blood, obtained at baseline. The receptor source for this set is an adult who was a healthcare worker with PCR-confirmed SARS-CoV-2 infection or an uninfected control (not recorded which).

The chain uses TRBV19 and TRBJ2-3; 8 bases are shared with TRBD2. V trimming: 9 bases; J trimming: 5 bases; junction bases outside the gene matches: 4. The CDR3 sequence is 12 residues long. CDR1 is LNHDA, CDR2 SQIVND, per germline (reference sequence). The CDR3: CASGGAGDTQYF. CDR3 in DNA: TGTGCCAGCGGGGGGGCAGGAGATACGCAGTATTTT.

This clonotype was seen ten or more times. The chain couples TRBV15 to TRBJ2-3; no firm D call. In germline, CDR1 is LNHNV, CDR2 YYDKDF (reference sequence). V gave up 2 bases and J gave up 3 bases, with 6 bases separating them. The CDR3 has 13 amino acids. The CDR3 DNA is TGTGCCACCAGCAGATCCTTAACAGATACGCAGTATTTT. Encoded protein: CATSRSLTDTQYF.

This clonotype was picked up many times. V usage is TRBV30 and J usage is TRBJ2-1, with D perhaps given as TRBD1 or TRBD2 (5 bases each). Germline V gene data show CDR1 as GTSNPN and CDR2 as SVGIG (reference sequence). Trimming took 2 bases from V and 7 from J, leaving 18 bases between them. This CDR3 comprises 15 residues. The CDR3 here is CAWSRVGTVGNEQFF. DNA of the CDR3: TGTGCCTGGAGTAGGGTCGGGACCGTTGGGAATGAGCAGTTCTTC.

The chain recombines TRBV9 with TRBJ2-3; D is undetermined. V was clipped by 0 bases and J by 1 base, with 6 bases between them. Germline lookup yields CDR1 SGDLS and CDR2 YYNGEE. CDR3 length: 14 amino acids. The CDR3 nucleotides are TGTGCCAGCAGCGTAGAGAGTCGCACAGATACGCAGTATTTT. Translated: CASSVESRTDTQYF. Full variable domain (missing parts from reference TRBV9 and TRBJ2-3): DSGVTQTPKHLITATGQRVTLRCSPRSGDLSVYWYQQSLDQGLQFLIQYYNGEERAKGNILERFSAQQFPDLHSELNLSSLELGDSALYFCASSVESRTDTQYFGPGTRLTVL.

The chain uses TRBV12-3 or TRBV12-4 and TRBJ2-3; TRBD1 matches at 7 bases. J gave up 4 bases and V 6 bases, and 7 bases lay outside the gene matches. The CDR3 covers 14 residues. The DNA of the CDR3 is TGTGCCAGCAGCCACAGACAGGGAGCAGATACGCAGTATTTT. Amino acid sequence: CASSHRQGADTQYF.

CDR3 residues: CASSLVGQGDYGYTF. The CDR3 region has the DNA TGTGCCAGCAGCTTAGTGGGACAGGGGGACTATGGCTACACCTTC. The V call is TRBV7-2, the J call TRBJ1-2; TRBD1 matches 11 bases. Trimming removed 1 base from V and 3 bases from J; junction bases left unmatched: 1. This CDR3 is 15 amino acids long. Germline-derived CDR1 and CDR2 are SGHTA and FQGNSA. Full variable domain (rest looked up from reference TRBV7-2 and TRBJ1-2): GAGVSQSPSNKVTEKGKDVELRCDPISGHTALYWYRQSLGQGLEFLIYFQGNSAPDKSGLPSDRFSAERTGGSVSTLTIQRTQQEDSAVYLCASSLVGQGDYGYTFGSGTRLTVV.

This clonotype was picked up many times. This chain links TRBV5-1 with TRBJ1-2, with 9 bases lining up with TRBD1. Germline CDR1 and CDR2: SGHRS and YFSETQ. Trimming cost V 5 bases and J 6 bases; bases outside gene matches: 11. The CDR3 contains 15 residues. CDR3 DNA: TGCGCCAGCAGACACACAGGGGGCAAGGTCAATGGCTACACCTTC. This sequence encodes CASRHTGGKVNGYTF.

The sample holds many counts of this clonotype. Here the CDR3 DNA reads TGTGCCAGCAGCCCTAGCCGGGGGTCGAAGTCTGAAGCTTTCTTT. It is translated as CASSPSRGSKSEAFF. This chain uses TRBV7-9 with TRBJ1-1; possible D gene TRBD1, 5 bases. Trimming cost V 5 bases and J 6 bases, with 19 bases left between them. CDR1 and CDR2 from the germline V gene are SEHNR and FQNEAQ (reference sequence). The CDR3 length is 15 residues.

This clonotype was detected only a few times. V gene TRBV30 combines with J gene TRBJ2-3; D uncertain. The CDR3 is 16 amino acids. With 1 base removed from V and 1 base from J, the gap between germline ends came to 15 bases. Germline CDR1 reads GTSNPN; CDR2 reads SVGIG (reference sequence). This CDR3 is CAWSEGNPSGTDTQYF. The CDR3 nucleotides read TGTGCCTGGAGTGAAGGGAACCCGTCGGGCACAGATACGCAGTATTTT. Filled out from reference TRBV30 and TRBJ2-3, the complete variable domain reads SQTIHQWPATLVQPVGSPLSLECTVEGTSNPNLYWYRQAAGRGLQLLFYSVGIGQISSEVPQNLSASRPQDRQFILSSKKLLLSDSGFYLCAWSEGNPSGTDTQYFGPGTRLTVL.

This clonotype was seen repeatedly, ten times or more. The chain employs TRBV7-2 and TRBJ1-2; D unclear. The V end was cut by 4 bases, the J end by 2 bases, with 17 bases between. The CDR3 is 16 amino acids. CDR1 is SGHTA and CDR2 is FQGNSA in the germline V gene. The CDR3 region has the DNA TGTGCCAGCAGCTCTGACCGAAAAGTCTTCAACTATGGCTACACCTTC. Residues: CASSSDRKVFNYGYTF.

The CDR3: CASSFLTTQELFF. CDR3 in DNA: TGTGCCAGCAGCTTTCTCACAACTCAAGAGCTGTTTTTT. The rearrangement joins TRBV7-9 to TRBJ2-2; D is ambiguous. The CDR3 has 13 residues. Germline CDR1 SEHNR, CDR2 FQNEAQ (reference sequence). V lost 3 bases and J 11 bases, leaving 13 bases between the germline ends.